This T cell receptor beta chain stems from a study of radiation and T cells in renal cell carcinoma. The time point is: blood 4 weeks post-SBRT, at nephrectomy. Treatment defined: 15 Gy SBRT to primary tumor, nephrectomy 4 weeks later. Nephrectomy followed 15 Gy stereotactic body radiation by 4 weeks. The patient's renal cell carcinoma had clear cell pathology. Study-wide points: In blood, top tumor clones expanded by 2 weeks, shrinking by 4.

The length of the CDR3 is 11 residues. With 6 bases removed from V and 2 bases from J, the gap between germline ends came to 7 bases. Germline V gives CDR1 DFQATT, CDR2 SNEGSKA (reference sequence). For this clone: Its target is not known.

Sequenced by immunoSEQ multiplex PCR; TCRdb stores in-frame clones only, minus some. The sample holds 60,000 to 95,000 clones, around four fifths seen once. This specimen consisted of blood, obtained from a patient whose treatment included radiotherapy and nephrectomy. The source of this sequence is a woman aged 60-70 years with renal cell carcinoma. V and J are TRBV20-1 and TRBJ1-1, with a possible D match to TRBD1 (6 bases). For the CDR3, the DNA is TGCAGTGCACAGGGAAACACTGAAGCTTTCTTT. Translated, it gives CSAQGNTEAFF.